The 9 T cell receptor beta chains given below trace back to one sample, sequenced in a study of OX40 agonist ivuxolimab in advanced cancers. Libraries were built with the immunoSEQ multiplex PCR assay. Here the immuneACCESS table is served through TCRdb, limited to in-frame sequences with V and J called. Missing clones are a known gap in these copies; in checked studies unresolved V genes cover under half, and the rest lacks a known reason. In this sample the table shows more than 75,000 clones, approximately 81% of which occur a single time. The ten largest clones add up to around 1.1% of the sample. This specimen was CD4+ or CD8+ T cells sorted from blood, taken in a trial of the OX40 agonist ivuxolimab. The origin of the receptors is an adult with an advanced solid tumor such as melanoma, head and neck, liver or kidney cancer.

The chain couples TRBV6-5 to TRBJ1-1; D is possibly TRBD1 (5 bases). Deletions cut 8 bases from V and 5 bases from J, with 12 bases between. CDR1 is MNHEY and CDR2 is SVGAGI in the germline V gene. The CDR3 totals 12 residues. DNA for the CDR3: TGTGCCAGCCGGGGGGGGTTAACTGAAGCTTTCTTT. This translates into CASRGGLTEAFF.

The chain couples TRBV7-3 to TRBJ2-3; tentatively, D is TRBD1 (6 bases). Trimming removed 4 bases from V and 6 bases from J, with 14 bases in between. The CDR3 spans 14 residues. Germline assignment: CDR1 SGHTA and CDR2 FQGTGA. The CDR3 region is CASSSTRGKDTQYF. DNA of the CDR3: TGTGCCAGCAGCTCCACTAGGGGGAAGGATACGCAGTATTTT.

J is TRBJ2-5 and V is TRBV7-3; the D is unclear. Per germline, CDR1 SGHTA and CDR2 FQGTGA. The CDR3 runs to 13 residues. The V end was cut by 0 bases, the J end by 4 bases, with 6 bases between. The chain's CDR3 is CASSLTGLETQYF. CDR3 DNA: TGTGCCAGCAGCTTAACAGGTTTAGAGACCCAGTACTTC.

This clone was observed once. The rearrangement links TRBV27 to TRBJ2-7; possible D gene TRBD1, 6 bases. Trimming pared 7 bases from V and 1 base from J, leaving 11 bases between. The CDR3 length is 13 residues. Looked up from germline, CDR1 is MNHEY and CDR2 is SMNVEV (reference sequence). CDR3 nucleotides: TGTGCCAGCAAGGACAGCGTATCCTACGAGCAGTACGTC. This gives the protein CASKDSVSYEQYV.

V is TRBV19 and J is TRBJ1-5; TRBD1 matches at 7 bases. Per germline, CDR1 LNHDA and CDR2 SQIVND (reference sequence). The CDR3 has 14 residues. J lost 7 bases, V lost 5 bases, and 8 bases had no gene match. The CDR3 sequence: CASSERTGLQPQHF. For the CDR3, the DNA is TGTGCCAGTAGTGAGCGGACAGGACTACAGCCCCAGCATTTT.

This chain joins TRBV19 and TRBJ1-5, with 8 positions matching TRBD1. The germline V gene has CDR1 LNHDA and CDR2 SQIVND (reference sequence). The CDR3 is 15 amino acids. The V gene end was trimmed by 7 bases and the J gene end by 5 bases; junction bases not matched to a gene: 10. In DNA form, the CDR3 reads TGTGCCAGTAAAGCAGGGGGCGGTGCAGATCAGCCCCAGCATTTT. Its translation: CASKAGGGADQPQHF. Looking up the rest from reference TRBV19 and TRBJ1-5 gives the full variable domain: DGGITQSPKYLFRKEGQNVTLSCEQNLNHDAMYWYRQDPGQGLRLIYYSQIVNDFQKGDIAEGYSVSREKKESFPLTVTSAQKNPTAFYLCASKAGGGADQPQHFGDGTRLSIL.

V usage is TRBV6-5 and J usage is TRBJ2-3; no clear D. V dropped 5 bases and J dropped 2 bases, with 8 bases sitting between them. The CDR3 loop spans 13 amino acids. Germline CDR1 and CDR2: MNHEY and SVGAGI. The CDR3: CASSDRPTDTQYF. CDR3 in DNA: TGTGCCAGCAGTGACCGGCCCACAGATACGCAGTATTTT.

The chain is built from TRBV18 and TRBJ1-2, with no clear D. The CDR3 consists of 15 residues. Between the trimmed V and J ends, which lost 2 bases and 5 bases, there was a span of 15 bases. The germline CDR1 and CDR2 sequences are KGHSH and LQKENI. The CDR3 spells CASSPGDGQVYGYTF. CDR3 in DNA: TGTGCCAGCTCACCAGGCGACGGCCAGGTTTATGGCTACACCTTC.

This clone was observed a few times. The rearrangement joins TRBV2 to TRBJ2-2, with D possibly matching TRBD1 (5 bases). The ends were cut back, 4 bases at V and 2 bases at J, with 11 bases in the middle. Looked up from germline, CDR1 is SNHLY and CDR2 is FYNNEI. The CDR3 totals 15 residues. The CDR3 sequence is CASSAQAVNTGELFF. CDR3 coding DNA: TGTGCCAGCAGTGCACAGGCGGTCAACACCGGGGAGCTGTTTTTT.